The 17 T cell receptor beta chains reported below all come from one sample, sequenced in a study of T cells expressing NK-cell markers. TCRdb reprocessed the 5' RACE reads and stores each CDR3 protein as one record, lacking DNA. The sample has around 550,000 distinct CDR3 sequences, and its top ten clones hold less than 4.5%. Sequencing was performed on blood T cells: a sorted CD56 or NKG2C T cell subset, CD4+ or CD8+ T cells, or bulk PBMC T cells (not recorded which). The source of these receptors is a man younger than 30 in good health.

V and J are TRBV20-1 and TRBJ2-2; TCRdb gives TRBD1 as the D gene, but with no DNA this cannot be confirmed. Per germline, CDR1 DFQATT and CDR2 SNEGSKA (reference sequence). CDR3 length: 15 amino acids. The CDR3 region is CSAISQEKGAGELFF.

The rearrangement links TRBV11-3 to TRBJ1-1; TCRdb names TRBD1, which stays unverified in the absence of DNA. The V gene's germline CDR1 is SGHNT and CDR2 YENEEA. The CDR3 contains 15 residues. The CDR3 loop reads CASSPPGVRRTEAFF.

This chain links TRBV4-3 with TRBJ2-7; no DNA is available, so the TRBD1 call from TCRdb remains unchecked. Germline loops: CDR1 LGHNA, CDR2 YSLEER. This CDR3 has 16 amino acids. This CDR3 reads CASSQDRGISSYEQYF.

J is TRBJ2-3 and V is TRBV4-2. The CDR3 extends over 15 amino acids. Germline CDR1 reads LGHNA; CDR2 reads YNFKEQ. CDR3 residues: CASSQDFRGADTQYF.

The V and J genes are TRBV28 and TRBJ1-2. The CDR3 is 13 amino acids. CDR1 is MDHEN and CDR2 is SYDVKM in the germline V gene. The CDR3 spells CASSWRFDYGYTF.

The V gene is TRBV15, the J gene TRBJ2-5; TCRdb names TRBD1, which stays unverified in the absence of DNA. There are 14 residues in the CDR3. Germline values: CDR1 LNHNV, CDR2 YYDKDF (reference sequence). CDR3 loop: CATSRVDRQETQYF.

This chain links TRBV6-5 with TRBJ1-6; with no DNA, the TCRdb D assignment of TRBD1 cannot be verified. The CDR3 has 16 amino acids. In germline, CDR1 is MNHEY, CDR2 SVGAGI. The CDR3: CASSYYGTGPNSPLHF.

The chain combines TRBV5-1 with TRBJ1-1. Germline V lookup: CDR1 SGHRS, CDR2 YFSETQ. The CDR3 is made up of 13 amino acids. This CDR3 is CASSFSFGTEAFF. Variable domain in full (rest from reference TRBV5-1 and TRBJ1-1): KAGVTQTPRYLIKTRGQQVTLSCSPISGHRSVSWYQQTPGQGLQFLFEYFSETQRNKGNFPGRFSGRQFSNSRSEMNVSTLELGDSALYLCASSFSFGTEAFFGQGTRLTVV.

The chain couples TRBV20-1 to TRBJ2-5. The CDR3 is 12 residues long. The germline gives CDR1 DFQATT, CDR2 SNEGSKA (reference sequence). The CDR3 protein is CSARRSSETQYF.

Here the CDR3 reads CASSVQGDQPQHF. The V call is TRBV5-1, the J call TRBJ1-5; TCRdb calls TRBD1, which cannot be checked without DNA. Germline V gene sequence: CDR1 SGHRS, CDR2 YFSETQ. The CDR3 has 13 amino acids.

J is TRBJ2-1 and V is TRBV7-9; TCRdb returns TRBD2, unconfirmable since there is no DNA. The CDR3 has 16 residues. CDR1 is SEHNR and CDR2 is FQNEAQ in the germline V gene (reference sequence). CDR3 sequence: CASSSPREGHYNEQFF.

This rearrangement joins TRBV10-3 to TRBJ1-2; TCRdb names TRBD1, which stays unverified in the absence of DNA. In germline, CDR1 is ENHRY, CDR2 SYGVKD. CDR3 size: 14 residues. The chain's CDR3 is CAISTRDSNYGYTF.

The CDR3 sequence: CASSGDWNIQYF. This chain connects TRBV2 to TRBJ2-4; as DNA is missing, the TRBD2 call by TCRdb cannot be tested. Looked up from germline, CDR1 is SNHLY and CDR2 is FYNNEI. The CDR3 runs to 12 residues.

The chain has TRBV20-1 and TRBJ2-7; the TCRdb call, TRBD2, lacks DNA for checking. Germline CDR1 DFQATT, CDR2 SNEGSKA (reference sequence). The CDR3 totals 16 residues. CDR3: CSARVSGLAQRYEQYF.

J is TRBJ2-1 and V is TRBV3-1. Germline loops: CDR1 LGHDT, CDR2 YNNKEL (reference sequence). The CDR3 is made up of 12 amino acids. Here the CDR3 reads CASSQIGVEQFF.

V is TRBV5-6 and J is TRBJ2-1. The CDR3 has 12 amino acids. Per germline, CDR1 SGHDT and CDR2 YYEEEE. The CDR3: CASSLEGLGQFF.

The chain combines TRBV12-3 or TRBV12-4 with TRBJ2-1; with no DNA, the TCRdb D assignment of TRBD2 cannot be verified. CDR3 size: 14 residues. The CDR3: CASGRDLTYNEQFF.